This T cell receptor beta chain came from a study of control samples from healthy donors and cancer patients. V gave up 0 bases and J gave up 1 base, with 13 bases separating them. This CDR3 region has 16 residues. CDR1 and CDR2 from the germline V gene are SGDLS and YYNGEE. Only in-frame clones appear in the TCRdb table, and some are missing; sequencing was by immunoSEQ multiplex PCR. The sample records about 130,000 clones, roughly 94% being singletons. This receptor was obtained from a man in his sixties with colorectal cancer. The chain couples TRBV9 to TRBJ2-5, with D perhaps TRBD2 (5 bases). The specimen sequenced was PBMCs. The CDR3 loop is CASSVGTAVSQETQYF. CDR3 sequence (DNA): TGTGCCAGCAGCGTAGGAACAGCGGTAAGCCAAGAGACCCAGTACTTC.